The T cell receptor beta chain under discussion was sequenced for a study of cytomegalovirus exposure and HLA in healthy donors. Overall study findings and caveats: In vitro data verified three CMV-associated chains as specific for CMV antigens. Of the V segments, some could not be distinguished, including TRBV6-2 and TRBV6-3, and were excluded. Later analysis showed TCR association rates varying by HLA locus, highest for DRB1 and lowest for HLA-C. Highly shared variants forming one cluster were likely a sequencing artifact.

Use of 60 Vbeta and 13 Jbeta primers characterized the PCR. The assay was immunoSEQ multiplex PCR, and TCRdb's table has in-frame clones only and misses some. The sample includes about 94,000 clones, around four fifths of them seen just once. This clone was seen more than once but under ten times. Its antigen is as yet unknown. The CDR3 consists of 14 residues. V gave up 6 bases and J gave up 2 bases; unmatched junction bases: 5. Germline CDR1 WNHNN, CDR2 SYGVQD (reference sequence). The receptor's source is a man aged 35-49 years in good health and CMV-seropositive. The chain couples TRBV10-1 to TRBJ2-3; 7 bases line up with TRBD2. The specimen was PBMCs. CDR3 protein: CASRSGEATDTQYF. CDR3 DNA: TGCGCCAGCAGAAGCGGGGAGGCCACAGATACGCAGTATTTT.